This note documents a single TCR beta chain sequence. This entry is derived from a study of blood T cell repertoires in COVID-19. Study context: Samples taken during acute and convalescent COVID-19 were collected in the United States, Italy and Spain. T cells, B-cell-depleted T cells, or PBMCs provided the cDNA or gDNA that served as material.

V shed 7 bases and J 4 bases; nucleotides not matched to a gene: 7. The CDR3 consists of 15 residues. Germline V gene sequence: CDR1 SGHTS, CDR2 YDEGEE. Each recovered donor of Cohort 3 presented with two negative PCRs, clearance, or symptom resolution. Authors' analysis steps: Reference gene primer amplification yielded estimated nucleated cell counts. Profiling relied on immunoSEQ multiplex PCR, and the TCRdb table lists in-frame clones only, not all of them. The D gene and trimming were derived from the DNA, and the V and J assignments and clone size from that table. Altogether about 180,000 clones are present, around 80% being singletons, with the ten largest covering roughly 15%.

Sample: PBMCs or T cells enriched from blood (not recorded which). V gene TRBV5-8 combines with J gene TRBJ2-2; 10 nucleotides align to TRBD1. The source is a man aged 45-65 years who had recovered from COVID-19. CDR3 sequence: CASAEGQGITGELFF. CDR3 DNA: TGTGCCAGCGCCGAGGGACAGGGGATCACCGGGGAGCTGTTTTTT.